The next 24 T cell receptor beta chains were all read from a single sample in a study of circulating CD8 cells and anti-PD-1 response in melanoma. The QIAseq Immune Repertoire TCR panel built the libraries from roughly 16 ng of total RNA. TCRdb passed the reads through MiXCR, listing each CDR3 protein once. The table lists several hundred distinct CDR3 sequences, 6.5% of them singletons, with about a fifth in the top ten. From live CD3+CD8+TCRalphabeta+ cells, four PD-1 and/or TIGIT subsets were sorted. The sample here was CD8+ T cells from PBMCs, taken at baseline or after one month of anti-PD-1 therapy (not recorded which). The receptors were gathered from a human donor with melanoma.

This clonotype is classed as large. The V call is TRBV3-1, the J call TRBJ2-7, with 7 bases fitting TRBD1. With V trimmed by 4 bases and J by 5 bases, 2 bases remained unmatched. This CDR3 is 12 amino acids long. Germline V gene data show CDR1 as LGHDT and CDR2 as YNNKEL (reference sequence). In DNA, the CDR3 is TGTGCCAGCAGCCCGACAGGGCACGAGCAGTACTTC. It specifies CASSPTGHEQYF.

The genes are TRBV28 and TRBJ2-7, with TRBD2 matching over 10 bases. The germline gives CDR1 MDHEN, CDR2 SYDVKM. The junction had 16 bases not matched to a gene; V was cut back by 2 bases and J by 6 bases. The CDR3 totals 18 residues. The CDR3 DNA reads as TGTGCCAGCAGTTTACCAGCGGGGGGGAGGTTGGTATCCGGCGAGCAGTACTTC. Amino acid sequence: CASSLPAGGRLVSGEQYF.

V usage is TRBV20-1 and J usage is TRBJ2-3; no definite D call. The V end lost 4 bases, the J end lost 1 base, and 18 bases lay between the germline ends. This CDR3 has 16 residues. CDR1 is DFQATT, CDR2 SNEGSKA, per germline (reference sequence). The CDR3 DNA sequence: TGCAGTGCTACTCCAAGTGGAGAGGTGGGCACAGATACGCAGTATTTT. It codes for CSATPSGEVGTDTQYF.

This clonotype was observed a handful of times. A read error may account for a junction end that differs from germline. This chain connects TRBV28 to TRBJ1-3; D perhaps matches TRBD1 (6 bases). Germline loops: CDR1 MDHEN, CDR2 SYDVKM. The CDR3 covers 16 residues. CDR3 protein: CASSPSTGSSRNTIYF. For the CDR3, the DNA is TGTGCCAGCAGTCCATCTACAGGGAGCTCTCGAAACACCATATATTTT.

Sample share makes this clonotype medium-sized. The rearrangement uses TRBV19 and TRBJ1-1, with TRBD1 matching 9 bases. The CDR3 contains 16 residues. In germline, CDR1 is LNHDA, CDR2 SQIVND (reference sequence). J was trimmed by 5 bases and V by 3 bases; bases with no gene match: 10. The CDR3 reads CASSIVAGTGTTEAFF. CDR3 in DNA: TGTGCCAGTAGTATCGTTGCCGGGACAGGGACGACTGAAGCTTTCTTT.

The chain is built from TRBV2 and TRBJ1-4, with D possibly matching TRBD1 (6 bases). Germline assignment: CDR1 SNHLY and CDR2 FYNNEI. This CDR3 is built from 14 residues. The V end lost 6 bases, the J end lost 4 bases, and 12 bases lay between the germline ends. CDR3 sequence reads: CASSAGGDNEKLFF. The CDR3 DNA follows: TGTGCCAGCAGCGCCGGGGGCGATAATGAAAAACTGTTTTTT. The whole variable domain, filled in from reference TRBV2 and TRBJ1-4, reads EPEVTQTPSHQVTQMGQEVILRCVPISNHLYFYWYRQILGQKVEFLVSFYNNEISEKSEIFDDQFSVERPDGSNFTLKIRSTKLEDSAMYFCASSAGGDNEKLFFGSGTQLSVL.

In its sample, this clonotype ranks as large (0.1 to 1%). V gene TRBV19 combines with J gene TRBJ2-1, with 8 bases lining up with TRBD2. V trimming: 5 bases; J trimming: 0 bases; junction bases outside the gene matches: 6. Germline V gene data show CDR1 as LNHDA and CDR2 as SQIVND (reference sequence). This CDR3 has 16 residues. DNA of the CDR3: TGTGCCAGTAGTCGCGGGAGGCGGAGCTCCTACAATGAGCAGTTCTTC. Its protein is CASSRGRRSSYNEQFF.

This clonotype is labeled large. The missing conserved phenylalanine or tryptophan at the end of this CDR3 makes a read error likely. The chain links TRBV20-1 to TRBJ2-3, with 12 bases that match TRBD2. Trimming removed 3 bases from V and 4 bases from J; junction bases left unmatched: 11. The CDR3 has 17 amino acids. The V gene's germline CDR1 is DFQATT and CDR2 SNEGSKA (reference sequence). CDR3 sequence reads: CSASLDASGGAPDTQYI. The CDR3 region has the DNA TGCAGTGCTAGCCTCGACGCTAGCGGGGGGGCCCCAGATACGCAGTATATT.

This clonotype rates as large (0.1 to 1%). Written as DNA, the CDR3 is TGTGCCAGCAGTGATCGTCAGCGGGAGGGCGACGAGCAGTACTTC. Residues: CASSDRQREGDEQYF. The V and J genes are TRBV2 and TRBJ2-7, with 10 nucleotides matching TRBD2. The germline CDR1 and CDR2 sequences are SNHLY and FYNNEI. Germline trimming cut 3 bases from V and 5 bases from J; bases unmatched to any gene: 7. The CDR3 sequence is 15 residues long.

By frequency in the sample, this clonotype is medium-sized (0.01 to 0.1%). The V call is TRBV19, the J call TRBJ1-1, with unresolved D. This CDR3 contains 12 residues. Trimming left V 3 bases short and J 6 bases short, with 8 bases between. Germline CDR1 LNHDA, CDR2 SQIVND (reference sequence). The CDR3 sequence: CASSMGFAEAFF. The CDR3 DNA is TGTGCCAGTAGTATGGGATTCGCTGAAGCTTTCTTT.

This clonotype was seen more than once but under ten times. A much larger clone lies one base from this, so it may be a read error. V usage is TRBV28 and J usage is TRBJ2-1; weak D call: TRBD2 (6 bases). CDR3 length equals 16 residues. CDR1 MDHEN and CDR2 SYDVKM come from the germline V gene. CDR3 nucleotides: TGTGCCAGCAGTCCGTCTGAGGAGGGGACCTACAATGAGCAGTGCTTC. Amino acid sequence: CASSPSEEGTYNEQCF.

This clonotype was counted between two and nine times. The chain recombines TRBV19 with TRBJ2-2, with D uncertain. Germline lookup yields CDR1 LNHDA and CDR2 SQIVND (reference sequence). Trimming cost V 6 bases and J 5 bases, with 10 bases left between them. This CDR3 is built from 13 residues. CDR3 nucleotides: TGTGCCAGTAGCCTGACCGGGACCGGGGAGCTGTTTTTT. As protein: CASSLTGTGELFF.

To note about this clonotype: The junction differs from germline at one of its ends, possibly a read error. The chain links TRBV2 to TRBJ1-3, with D uncertain. CDR1 is SNHLY and CDR2 is FYNNEI in the germline V gene. This CDR3 is built from 16 residues. CDR3: CAGSEFLYTDRNTIYF. The CDR3 coding sequence is TGTGCCGGCAGTGAATTCCTCTACACGGATAGAAACACCATATATTTT.

This clonotype is categorized as medium-sized. This rearrangement joins TRBV19 to TRBJ2-7; D is undetermined. Germline-derived CDR1 and CDR2 are LNHDA and SQIVND (reference sequence). The V and J ends lost 3 bases and 6 bases respectively, with 12 bases between them. The length of the CDR3 is 13 residues. CDR3 DNA: TGTGCCAGTAGTATGGGGTCCTTCGGCGAGCAGTACTTC. It codes for CASSMGSFGEQYF.

By proportion, this clonotype is large. The CDR3 nucleotides are TGTGCCACCAGTGATTGGGACAGCGGGACAGATACGCAGTATTTT. It specifies CATSDWDSGTDTQYF. This chain links TRBV24-1 with TRBJ2-3, with a possible D match to TRBD1 (7 bases). This CDR3 comprises 15 residues. Germline assignment: CDR1 KGHDR and CDR2 SFDVKD. The V end was cut by 2 bases, the J end by 3 bases, with 11 bases between.

Notes on this clonotype: A read error may be the cause here, since a much bigger clone is one base away. The V gene is TRBV7-2, the J gene TRBJ2-7; D may be TRBD1 or TRBD2 (6 bases each). V was shortened by 3 bases and J by 8 bases, with 8 bases between the two germline ends. There are 11 residues in the CDR3. CDR1 and CDR2 (germline): SGHTA, FQGNSA. In DNA form, the CDR3 reads TGTGCCAGCAGCTTGGGGGGCAAGCAGTACTTC. Translating it yields CASSLGGKQYF. The full variable domain, completed using reference TRBV7-2 and TRBJ2-7, is GAGVSQSPSNKVTEKGKDVELRCDPISGHTALYWYRQSLGQGLEFLIYFQGNSAPDKSGLPSDRFSAERTGGSVSTLTIQRTQQEDSAVYLCASSLGGKQYFGPGTRLTVT.

Within the sample, this clonotype is medium-sized. The chain links TRBV29-1 to TRBJ1-1; D is uncertain. CDR1 and CDR2 (germline): SQVTM, ANQGSEA. The CDR3 has 15 amino acids. V was clipped by 1 base and J by 0 bases, with 12 bases between them. CDR3 sequence reads: CSVEGGIGMNTEAFF. CDR3 coding DNA: TGCAGCGTTGAAGGCGGTATAGGGATGAACACTGAAGCTTTCTTT.

This clonotype was seen a few times. This chain links TRBV2 with TRBJ2-2; D is possibly TRBD1 (5 bases). CDR3 length: 15 residues. The V end was cut by 6 bases, the J end by 4 bases, with 15 bases between. Germline V CDR1 and CDR2: SNHLY, FYNNEI. The CDR3 loop reads CASRDRDSPTGELFF. In DNA, the CDR3 is TGTGCCAGCAGAGACAGAGACAGTCCCACCGGGGAGCTGTTTTTT.

By share of the sample, this clonotype is large. This CDR3 is CASSLSPGGVFYEQYF. The CDR3 DNA reads TGTGCCAGCAGTTTATCCCCTGGCGGGGTGTTCTACGAGCAGTACTTC. V usage is TRBV28 and J usage is TRBJ2-7, with a possible D match to TRBD2 (6 bases). The CDR3 runs to 16 residues. V lost 1 base to trimming and J lost 3 bases, with 16 bases between them. The V gene's germline CDR1 is MDHEN and CDR2 SYDVKM.

Concerning this clonotype: The junction does not match germline at one end; this may be a read error. This rearrangement joins TRBV5-4 to TRBJ2-1; 7 nucleotides agree with TRBD2. In germline, CDR1 is SGHNT, CDR2 YYREEE (reference sequence). The CDR3 is 16 residues long. This chain's CDR3 is CASSLLASGAYSEQFF. CDR3 DNA: TGTGCCAGCAGCCTTTTAGCTAGCGGCGCCTACAGTGAGCAGTTCTTC.

This clonotype rates as medium-sized. The CDR3 coding sequence is TGCGCCAGCTCCCTGGGCGGGGGCCAGAACACTGAAGCTTTCTTT. It translates to CASSLGGGQNTEAFF. This rearrangement joins TRBV5-1 to TRBJ1-1, with D maybe TRBD1 (6 bases). The V gene's germline CDR1 is SGHRS and CDR2 YFSETQ. V was clipped by 7 bases and J by 1 base, with 17 bases between them. The CDR3 contains 15 residues.

A word on this clonotype: Here the CDR3 omits its conserved ending phenylalanine or tryptophan, so a read error is the likely source. This chain joins TRBV28 and TRBJ2-1; TRBD2 is a possible D gene (6 bases). Deletions cut 5 bases from V and 0 bases from J, with 14 bases between. The CDR3 runs to 16 residues. Germline assignment: CDR1 MDHEN and CDR2 SYDVKM. The CDR3 nucleotides are TGTGCCAGCAGTACTGGGACTGTCAGCTCCTACAATGAGCAGTTCCTC. Translation gives CASSTGTVSSYNEQFL.

In its sample, this clonotype is medium-sized. V gene TRBV20-1 combines with J gene TRBJ2-7; D perhaps matches TRBD1 (6 bases). The CDR3 has 13 amino acids. V was pared by 5 bases and J by 1 base, with 12 bases between. CDR1 DFQATT and CDR2 SNEGSKA come from the germline V gene (reference sequence). In DNA, the CDR3 is TGCAGTGCTCGTACAGGGATTTCCTACGAGCAGTACTTC. It is translated as CSARTGISYEQYF.

This clonotype ranks as large. V is TRBV20-1 and J is TRBJ2-7; TRBD2 aligns across 12 bases. The V segment lost 6 bases and the J segment 0 bases; nucleotides outside the gene matches: 12. Per germline, CDR1 DFQATT and CDR2 SNEGSKA (reference sequence). There are 17 residues in the CDR3. The CDR3 DNA sequence: TGCAGTGCCCCGGGACTAGCGGGCCTTTCATACTCCTACGAGCAGTACTTC. Translated: CSAPGLAGLSYSYEQYF.